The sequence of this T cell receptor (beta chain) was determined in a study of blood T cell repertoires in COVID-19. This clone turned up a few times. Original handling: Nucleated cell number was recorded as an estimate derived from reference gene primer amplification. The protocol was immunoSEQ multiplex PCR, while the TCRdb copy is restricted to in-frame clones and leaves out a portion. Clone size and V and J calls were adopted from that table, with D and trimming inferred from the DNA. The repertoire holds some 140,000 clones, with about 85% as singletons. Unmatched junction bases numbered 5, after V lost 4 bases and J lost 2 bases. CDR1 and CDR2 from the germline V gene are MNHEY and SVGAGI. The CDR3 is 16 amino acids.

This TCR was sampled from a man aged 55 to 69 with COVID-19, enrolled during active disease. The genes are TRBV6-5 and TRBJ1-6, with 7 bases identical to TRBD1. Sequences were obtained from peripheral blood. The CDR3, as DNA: TGTGCCAGCAGTTTCACAGGGGATACCTATAATTCACCCCTCCACTTT. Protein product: CASSFTGDTYNSPLHF.